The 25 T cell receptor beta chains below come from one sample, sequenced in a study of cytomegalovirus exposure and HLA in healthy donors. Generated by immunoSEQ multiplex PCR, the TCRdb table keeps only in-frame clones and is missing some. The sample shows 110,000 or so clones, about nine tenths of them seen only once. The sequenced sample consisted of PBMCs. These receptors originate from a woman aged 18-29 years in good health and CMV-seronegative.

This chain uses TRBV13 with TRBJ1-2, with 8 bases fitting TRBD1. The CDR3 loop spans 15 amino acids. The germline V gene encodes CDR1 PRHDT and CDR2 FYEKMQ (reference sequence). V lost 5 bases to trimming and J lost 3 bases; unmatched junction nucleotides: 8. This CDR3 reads CASSQTGAGDYGYTF. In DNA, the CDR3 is TGTGCCAGCAGCCAGACAGGGGCCGGGGACTATGGCTACACCTTC.

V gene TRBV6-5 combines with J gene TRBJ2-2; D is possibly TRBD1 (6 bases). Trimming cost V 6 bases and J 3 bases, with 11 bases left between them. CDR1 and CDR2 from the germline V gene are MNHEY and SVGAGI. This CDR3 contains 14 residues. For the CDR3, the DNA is TGTGCCAGCAGATCGGGACAATACACCGGGGAGCTGTTTTTT. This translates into CASRSGQYTGELFF.

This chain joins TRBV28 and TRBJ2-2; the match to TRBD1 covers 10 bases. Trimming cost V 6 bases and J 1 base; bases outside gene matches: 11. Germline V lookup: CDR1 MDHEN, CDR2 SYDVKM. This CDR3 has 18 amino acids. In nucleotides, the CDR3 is TGTGCCAGCAGCCACGGGACAGGGGCGCTATTGAACACCGGGGAGCTGTTTTTT. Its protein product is CASSHGTGALLNTGELFF.

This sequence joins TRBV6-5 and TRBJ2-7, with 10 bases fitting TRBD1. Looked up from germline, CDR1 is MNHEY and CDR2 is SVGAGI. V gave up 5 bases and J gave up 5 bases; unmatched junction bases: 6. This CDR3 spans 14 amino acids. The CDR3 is CASSTDRGQNEQYF. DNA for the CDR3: TGTGCCAGCAGTACCGACAGGGGGCAGAACGAGCAGTACTTC.

The CDR3 protein is CASNQGVVPGANVLTF. The CDR3 DNA reads as TGTGCCAGCAACCAGGGTGTGGTCCCTGGGGCCAACGTCCTGACTTTC. V and J are TRBV28 and TRBJ2-6; D may be TRBD1 (5 bases). From germline, CDR1 is MDHEN and CDR2 SYDVKM. The CDR3 contains 16 residues. V lost 7 bases to trimming and J lost 2 bases, with 15 bases between them. Complete variable domain (other parts from reference TRBV28 and TRBJ2-6): DVKVTQSSRYLVKRTGEKVFLECVQDMDHENMFWYRQDPGLGLRLIYFSYDVKMKEKGDIPEGYSVSREKKERFSLILESASTNQTSMYLCASNQGVVPGANVLTFGAGSRLTVL.

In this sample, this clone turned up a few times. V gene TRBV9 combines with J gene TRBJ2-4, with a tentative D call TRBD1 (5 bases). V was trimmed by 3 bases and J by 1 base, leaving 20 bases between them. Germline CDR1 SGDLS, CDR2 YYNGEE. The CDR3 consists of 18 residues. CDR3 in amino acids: CASSASPGPDRAKNIQYF. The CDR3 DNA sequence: TGTGCCAGCAGCGCCTCCCCAGGGCCAGATCGGGCCAAAAACATTCAGTACTTC.

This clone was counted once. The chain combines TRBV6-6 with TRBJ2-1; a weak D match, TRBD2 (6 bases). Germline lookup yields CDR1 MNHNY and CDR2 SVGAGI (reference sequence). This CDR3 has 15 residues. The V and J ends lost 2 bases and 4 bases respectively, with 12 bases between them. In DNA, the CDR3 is TGTGCCAGCAGTTACCTGGTAGCGGAGTACAATGAGCAGTTCTTC. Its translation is CASSYLVAEYNEQFF.

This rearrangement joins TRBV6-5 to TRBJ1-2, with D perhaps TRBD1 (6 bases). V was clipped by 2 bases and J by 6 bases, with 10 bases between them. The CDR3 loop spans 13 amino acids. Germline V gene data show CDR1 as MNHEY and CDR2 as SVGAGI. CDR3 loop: CASSYPTGDGYTF. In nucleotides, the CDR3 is TGTGCCAGCAGTTACCCGACAGGAGATGGCTACACCTTC.

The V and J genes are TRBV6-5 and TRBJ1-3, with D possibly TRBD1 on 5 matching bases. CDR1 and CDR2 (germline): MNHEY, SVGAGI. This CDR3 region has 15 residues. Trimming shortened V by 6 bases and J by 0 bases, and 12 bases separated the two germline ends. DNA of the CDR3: TGTGCCAGCAGGCGAGACAGAGACTCTGGAAACACCATATATTTT. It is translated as CASRRDRDSGNTIYF.

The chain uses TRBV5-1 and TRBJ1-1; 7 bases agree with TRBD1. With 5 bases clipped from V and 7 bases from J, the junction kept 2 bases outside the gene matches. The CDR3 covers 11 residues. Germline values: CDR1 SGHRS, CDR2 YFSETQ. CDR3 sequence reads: CASSRDSEAFF. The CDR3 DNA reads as TGCGCCAGCAGTCGGGACAGTGAAGCTTTCTTT.

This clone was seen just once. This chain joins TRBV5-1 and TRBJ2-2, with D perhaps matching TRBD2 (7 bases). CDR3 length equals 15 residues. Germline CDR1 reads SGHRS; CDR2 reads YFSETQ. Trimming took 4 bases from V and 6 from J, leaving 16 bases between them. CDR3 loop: CASSPGGGAPGELFF. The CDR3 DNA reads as TGCGCCAGCAGCCCGGGTGGGGGGGCCCCCGGGGAGCTGTTTTTT. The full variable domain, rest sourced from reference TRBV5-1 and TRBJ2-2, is KAGVTQTPRYLIKTRGQQVTLSCSPISGHRSVSWYQQTPGQGLQFLFEYFSETQRNKGNFPGRFSGRQFSNSRSEMNVSTLELGDSALYLCASSPGGGAPGELFFGEGSRLTVL.

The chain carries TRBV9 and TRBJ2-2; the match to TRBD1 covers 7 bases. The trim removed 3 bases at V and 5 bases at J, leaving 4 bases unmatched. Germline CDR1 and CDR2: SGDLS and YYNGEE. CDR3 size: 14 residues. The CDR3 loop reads CASSAEGATGELFF. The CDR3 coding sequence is TGTGCCAGCAGCGCTGAGGGGGCAACCGGGGAGCTGTTTTTT. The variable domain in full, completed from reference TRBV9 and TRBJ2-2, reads DSGVTQTPKHLITATGQRVTLRCSPRSGDLSVYWYQQSLDQGLQFLIQYYNGEERAKGNILERFSAQQFPDLHSELNLSSLELGDSALYFCASSAEGATGELFFGEGSRLTVL.

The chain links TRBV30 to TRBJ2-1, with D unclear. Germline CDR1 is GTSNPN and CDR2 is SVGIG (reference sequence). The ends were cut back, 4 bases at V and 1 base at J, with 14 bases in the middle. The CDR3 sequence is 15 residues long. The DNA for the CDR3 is TGTGCCTGGATACAGAACTTATATTCCTACAATGAGCAGTTCTTC. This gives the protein CAWIQNLYSYNEQFF.

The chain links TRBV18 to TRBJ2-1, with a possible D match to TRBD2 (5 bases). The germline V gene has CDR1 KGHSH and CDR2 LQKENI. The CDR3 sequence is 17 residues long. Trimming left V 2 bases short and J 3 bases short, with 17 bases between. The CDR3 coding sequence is TGTGCCAGCTCACCAGTCCCGCCCGGAAGCGGCTACAATGAGCAGTTCTTC. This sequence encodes CASSPVPPGSGYNEQFF.

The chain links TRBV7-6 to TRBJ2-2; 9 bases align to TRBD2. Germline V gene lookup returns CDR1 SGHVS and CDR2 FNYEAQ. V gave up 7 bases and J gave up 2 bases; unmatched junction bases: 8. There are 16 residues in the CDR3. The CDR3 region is CASTPGAGGNTGELFF. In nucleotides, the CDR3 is TGTGCCAGCACCCCTGGAGCGGGGGGAAACACCGGGGAGCTGTTTTTT.

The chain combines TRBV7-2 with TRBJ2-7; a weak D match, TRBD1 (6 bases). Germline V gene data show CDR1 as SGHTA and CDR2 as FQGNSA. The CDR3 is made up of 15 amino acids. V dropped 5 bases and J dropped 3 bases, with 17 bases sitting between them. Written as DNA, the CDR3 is TGTGCCAGCAGCCAAGATAGATCGGACAGCTACGAGCAGTACTTC. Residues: CASSQDRSDSYEQYF.

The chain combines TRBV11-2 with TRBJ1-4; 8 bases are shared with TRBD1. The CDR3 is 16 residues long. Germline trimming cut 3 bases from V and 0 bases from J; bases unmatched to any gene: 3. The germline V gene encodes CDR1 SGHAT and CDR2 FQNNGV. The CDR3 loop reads CASSLGGQATNEKLFF. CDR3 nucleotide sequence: TGTGCCAGCAGCTTGGGGGGACAGGCAACTAATGAAAAACTGTTTTTT.

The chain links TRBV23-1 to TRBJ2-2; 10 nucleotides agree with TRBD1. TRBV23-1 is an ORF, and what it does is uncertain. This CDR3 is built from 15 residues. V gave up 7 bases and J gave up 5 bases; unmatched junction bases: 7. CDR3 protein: CASTSGTGATGELFF. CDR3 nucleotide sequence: TGCGCCAGCACTTCCGGGACAGGGGCGACCGGGGAGCTGTTTTTT.

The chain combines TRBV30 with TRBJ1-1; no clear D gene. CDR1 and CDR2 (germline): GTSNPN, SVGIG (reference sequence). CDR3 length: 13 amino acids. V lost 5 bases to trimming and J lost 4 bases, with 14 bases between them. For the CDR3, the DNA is TGTGCCTGGCGGGGATATGAGGTCACTGAAGCTTTCTTT. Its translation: CAWRGYEVTEAFF. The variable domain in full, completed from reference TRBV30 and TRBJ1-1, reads SQTIHQWPATLVQPVGSPLSLECTVEGTSNPNLYWYRQAAGRGLQLLFYSVGIGQISSEVPQNLSASRPQDRQFILSSKKLLLSDSGFYLCAWRGYEVTEAFFGQGTRLTVV.

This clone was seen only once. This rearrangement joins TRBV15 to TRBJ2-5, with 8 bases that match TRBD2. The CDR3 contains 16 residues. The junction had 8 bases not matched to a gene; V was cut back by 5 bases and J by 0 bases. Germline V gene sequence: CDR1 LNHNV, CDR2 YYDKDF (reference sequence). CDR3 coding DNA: TGTGCCACCAGCTTAGCGTTAGCGGGATACCAAGAGACCCAGTACTTC. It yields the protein CATSLALAGYQETQYF.

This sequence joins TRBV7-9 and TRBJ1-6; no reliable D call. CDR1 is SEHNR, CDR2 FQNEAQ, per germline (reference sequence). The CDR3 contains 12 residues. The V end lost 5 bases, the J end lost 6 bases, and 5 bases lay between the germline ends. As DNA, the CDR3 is TGTGCCAGCAGCCTGAGTAATTCACCCCTCCACTTT. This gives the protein CASSLSNSPLHF.

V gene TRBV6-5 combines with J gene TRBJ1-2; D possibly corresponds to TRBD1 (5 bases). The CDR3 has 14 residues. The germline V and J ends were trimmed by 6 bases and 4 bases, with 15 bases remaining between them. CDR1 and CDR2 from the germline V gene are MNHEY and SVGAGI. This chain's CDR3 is CASSPWGDGYGYTF. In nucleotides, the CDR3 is TGTGCCAGCAGCCCATGGGGGGACGGCTATGGCTACACCTTC.

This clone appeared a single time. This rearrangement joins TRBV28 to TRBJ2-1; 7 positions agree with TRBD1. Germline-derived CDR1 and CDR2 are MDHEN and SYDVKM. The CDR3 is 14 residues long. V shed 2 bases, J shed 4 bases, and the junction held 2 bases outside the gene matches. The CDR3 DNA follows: TGTGCCAGCAGTTTAACAGGGGAATACAATGAGCAGTTCTTC. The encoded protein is CASSLTGEYNEQFF.

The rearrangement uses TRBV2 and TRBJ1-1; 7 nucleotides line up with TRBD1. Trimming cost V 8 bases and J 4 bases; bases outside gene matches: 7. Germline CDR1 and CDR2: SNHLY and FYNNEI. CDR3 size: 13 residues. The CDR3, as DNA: TGTGCCAGCGAAGGGGGACAGAGCACTGAAGCTTTCTTT. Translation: CASEGGQSTEAFF.

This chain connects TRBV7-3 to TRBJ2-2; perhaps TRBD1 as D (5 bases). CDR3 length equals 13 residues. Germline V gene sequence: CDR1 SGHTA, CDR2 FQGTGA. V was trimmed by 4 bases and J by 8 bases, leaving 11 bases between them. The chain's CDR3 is CASSSQGGGELFF. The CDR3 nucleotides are TGTGCCAGCAGCTCTCAGGGTGGGGGGGAGCTGTTTTTT. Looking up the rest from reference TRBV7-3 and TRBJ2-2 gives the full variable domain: GAGVSQTPSNKVTEKGKYVELRCDPISGHTALYWYRQSLGQGPEFLIYFQGTGAADDSGLPNDRFFAVRPEGSVSTLKIQRTERGDSAVYLCASSSQGGGELFFGEGSRLTVL.